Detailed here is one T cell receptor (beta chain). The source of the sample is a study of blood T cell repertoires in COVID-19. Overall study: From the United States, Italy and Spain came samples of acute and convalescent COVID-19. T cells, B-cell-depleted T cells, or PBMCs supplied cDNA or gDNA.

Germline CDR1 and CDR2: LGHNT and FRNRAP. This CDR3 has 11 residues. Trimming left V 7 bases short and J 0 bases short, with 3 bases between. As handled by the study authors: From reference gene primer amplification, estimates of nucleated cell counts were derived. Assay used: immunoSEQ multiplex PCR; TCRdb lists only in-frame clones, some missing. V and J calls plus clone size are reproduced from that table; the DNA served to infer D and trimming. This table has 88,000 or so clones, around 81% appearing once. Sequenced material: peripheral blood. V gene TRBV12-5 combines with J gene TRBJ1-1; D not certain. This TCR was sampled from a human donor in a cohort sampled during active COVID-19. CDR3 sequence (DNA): TGTGCTAGTGTCTTGAACACTGAAGCTTTCTTT. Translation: CASVLNTEAFF.